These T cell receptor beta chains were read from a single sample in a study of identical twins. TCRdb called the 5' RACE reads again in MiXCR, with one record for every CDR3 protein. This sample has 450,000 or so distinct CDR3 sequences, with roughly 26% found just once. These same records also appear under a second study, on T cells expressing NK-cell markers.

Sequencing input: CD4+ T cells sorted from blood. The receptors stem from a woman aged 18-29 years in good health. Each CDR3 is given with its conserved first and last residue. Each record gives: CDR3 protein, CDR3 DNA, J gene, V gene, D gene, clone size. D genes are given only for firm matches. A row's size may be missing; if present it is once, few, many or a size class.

CASSGRDFTDTQYF | TGTGCCAGCAGCGGCCGGGACTTCACAGATACGCAGTATTTT | TRBJ2-3 | TRBV11-2 | - | few
CASSLSSSGGAGSKEQFF | TGCGCCAGCAGCCTTTCCTCCAGCGGGGGGGCAGGGTCTAAGGAGCAGTTCTTC | TRBJ2-1 | TRBV4-1 | TRBD2 | few
CSASKGQSSYEQYF | TGCAGTGCTAGTAAGGGTCAGAGCTCCTACGAGCAGTACTTC | TRBJ2-7 | TRBV20-1 | - | -
CAISARGDQETQYF | TGTGCCATCAGCGCCCGGGGGGACCAAGAGACCCAGTACTTC | TRBJ2-5 | TRBV10-3 | TRBD2 | few
CASSPHRGYSDIQYF | TGTGCCAGCAGCCCTCACAGGGGATATTCGGACATTCAGTACTTC | TRBJ2-4 | TRBV3-1 | TRBD1 | -
CASSLRLASYNEQFF | TGTGCCAGCAGCTTAAGACTAGCGTCGTACAATGAGCAGTTCTTC | TRBJ2-1 | TRBV7-6 | TRBD2 | once
CSARDRGFEQYF | TGCAGTGCTAGGGACAGGGGATTTGAGCAGTACTTC | TRBJ2-7 | TRBV20-1 | TRBD1 | -
CSAQNQGGSTDTQYF | TGCAGTGCCCAGAATCAGGGCGGGAGCACAGATACGCAGTATTTT | TRBJ2-3 | TRBV20-1 | - | -
CASSQEVGGNTEAFF | TGCGCCAGCAGCCAGGAGGTTGGAGGGAACACTGAAGCTTTCTTT | TRBJ1-1 | TRBV4-3 | - | few
CASSTTGGMGTQYF | TGCGCCAGCAGTACAACCGGAGGTATGGGTACGCAGTATTTT | TRBJ2-3 | TRBV4-3 | - | few
CSANRDYGEQFF | TGCAGTGCTAACCGGGACTACGGTGAGCAGTTCTTC | TRBJ2-1 | TRBV20-1 | TRBD2 | few
CAELVLPISSYNSPLHF | TGCGCCGAGTTGGTCCTACCGATAAGCTCCTATAATTCACCCCTCCACTTT | TRBJ1-6 | TRBV23-1 | - | -
CASSPGSSGSTDTQYF | TGTGCCAGCAGCCCCGGGTCTAGCGGAAGCACAGATACGCAGTATTTT | TRBJ2-3 | TRBV7-9 | TRBD2 | -
CATSTGLAGGTKNIQYF | TGTGCCACCTCGACGGGACTAGCGGGGGGGACCAAAAACATTCAGTACTTC | TRBJ2-4 | TRBV10-3 | TRBD2 | -
CASSPRGDSGAYNEQFF | TGTGCCAGCAGCCCACGTGGGGATAGCGGGGCTTACAATGAGCAGTTCTTC | TRBJ2-1 | TRBV7-8 | TRBD2 | -
CSVGKSNQPQHF | TGCAGCGTTGGAAAGAGCAATCAGCCCCAGCATTTT | TRBJ1-5 | TRBV29-1 | - | few
CASSLIVAGKGGELFF | TGTGCCAGCAGCTTGATAGTAGCGGGAAAGGGCGGGGAGCTGTTTTTT | TRBJ2-2 | TRBV7-7 | TRBD2 | -
CASSPRTSVYNEQFF | TGCGCCAGCAGCCCGAGGACTAGCGTGTACAATGAGCAGTTCTTC | TRBJ2-1 | TRBV4-3 | TRBD2 | few
CASSFVTSGRGSHNEQFF | TGTGCCAGCAGCTTTGTGACTAGCGGGAGGGGATCACACAATGAGCAGTTCTTC | TRBJ2-1 | TRBV11-2 | TRBD2 | few
CATSSDRVKTQYF | TGTGCCACCAGCAGTGACAGGGTAAAGACCCAGTACTTC | TRBJ2-5 | TRBV15 | TRBD1 | -
CASSLEAPSTDTQYF | TGCGCCAGCAGCTTGGAGGCACCAAGCACAGATACGCAGTATTTT | TRBJ2-3 | TRBV5-1 | - | -
CASSDRTGELFF | TGTGCCAGCAGTGACAGGACCGGGGAGCTGTTTTTT | TRBJ2-2 | TRBV25-1 | - | -
CASSKVGELFF | TGTGCCAGCTCTAAGGTCGGGGAGCTGTTTTTT | TRBJ2-2 | TRBV7-2 | - | -
CASSQDRQGVAGNTIYF | TGCGCCAGCAGCCAAGATCGGCAGGGCGTCGCTGGAAACACCATATATTTT | TRBJ1-3 | TRBV4-3 | - | -
CASRLISTNYGYTF | TGTGCCAGTAGGCTCATTTCCACTAACTATGGCTACACCTTC | TRBJ1-2 | TRBV19 | - | -
CASRTDSQETQYF | TGTGCCAGCAGGACGGACTCCCAAGAGACCCAGTACTTC | TRBJ2-5 | TRBV12-3/TRBV12-4 | - | -